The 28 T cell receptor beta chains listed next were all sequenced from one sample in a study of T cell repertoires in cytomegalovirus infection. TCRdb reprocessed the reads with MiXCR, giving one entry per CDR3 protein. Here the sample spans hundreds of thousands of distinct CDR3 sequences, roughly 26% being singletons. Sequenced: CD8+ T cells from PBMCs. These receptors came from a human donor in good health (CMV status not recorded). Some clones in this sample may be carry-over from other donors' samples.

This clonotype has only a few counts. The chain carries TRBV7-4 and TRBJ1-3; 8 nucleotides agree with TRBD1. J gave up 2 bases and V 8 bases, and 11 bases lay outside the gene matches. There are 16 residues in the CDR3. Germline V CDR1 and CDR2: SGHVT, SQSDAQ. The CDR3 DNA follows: TGTGCCAGCCCCCACCGGGACAGGAGCCCTGGAAACACCATATATTTT. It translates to CASPHRDRSPGNTIYF.

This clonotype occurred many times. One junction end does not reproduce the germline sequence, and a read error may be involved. DNA of the CDR3: TGTGCTAGCAGCTTAGTAGAAGGTCGGTCGGGGACCCAGTACTTC. Its protein is CASSLVEGRSGTQYF. This chain joins TRBV7-7 and TRBJ2-5; D is unclear. CDR1 SSHAT and CDR2 FNYEAQ come from the germline V gene (reference sequence). The CDR3 spans 15 residues.

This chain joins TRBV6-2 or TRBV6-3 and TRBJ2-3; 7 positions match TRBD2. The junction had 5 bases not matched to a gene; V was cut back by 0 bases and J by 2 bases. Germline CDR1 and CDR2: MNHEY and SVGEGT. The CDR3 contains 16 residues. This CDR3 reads CASSYSTSPATDTQYF. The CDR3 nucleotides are TGTGCCAGCAGTTACTCGACTAGCCCAGCCACAGATACGCAGTATTTT.

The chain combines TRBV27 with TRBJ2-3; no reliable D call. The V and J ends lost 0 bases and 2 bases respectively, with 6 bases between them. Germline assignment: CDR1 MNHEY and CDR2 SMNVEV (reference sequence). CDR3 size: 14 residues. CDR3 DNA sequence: TGTGCCAGCAGTTTATCCAGACACACAGATACGCAGTATTTT. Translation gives CASSLSRHTDTQYF.

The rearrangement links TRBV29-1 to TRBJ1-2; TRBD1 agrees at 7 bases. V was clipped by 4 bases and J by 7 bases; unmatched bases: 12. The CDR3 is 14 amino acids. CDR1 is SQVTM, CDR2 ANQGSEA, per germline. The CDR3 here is CSVAKGGADFGYTF. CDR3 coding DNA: TGCAGCGTTGCAAAAGGGGGCGCTGATTTTGGCTACACCTTC.

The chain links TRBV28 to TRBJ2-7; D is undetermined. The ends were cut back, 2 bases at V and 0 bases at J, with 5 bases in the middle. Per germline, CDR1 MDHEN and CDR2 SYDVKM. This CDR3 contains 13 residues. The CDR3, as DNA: TGTGCCAGCAGTTTAAAGGGCTCCTACGAGCAGTACGTC. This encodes CASSLKGSYEQYV.

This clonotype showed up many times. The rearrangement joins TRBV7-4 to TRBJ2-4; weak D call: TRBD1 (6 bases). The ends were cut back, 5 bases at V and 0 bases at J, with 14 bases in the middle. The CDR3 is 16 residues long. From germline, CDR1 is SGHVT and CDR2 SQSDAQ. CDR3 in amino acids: CASSAARDKAKNIQYF. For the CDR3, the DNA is TGTGCCAGCAGCGCTGCCCGGGACAAAGCCAAAAACATTCAGTACTTC.

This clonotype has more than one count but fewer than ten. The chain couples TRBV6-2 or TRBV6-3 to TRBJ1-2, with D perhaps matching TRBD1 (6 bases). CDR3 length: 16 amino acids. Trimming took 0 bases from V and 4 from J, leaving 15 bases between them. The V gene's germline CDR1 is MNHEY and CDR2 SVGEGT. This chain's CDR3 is CASSYSLQGTSYGYTF. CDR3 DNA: TGTGCCAGCAGTTACTCCCTACAGGGAACTTCCTATGGCTACACCTTC.

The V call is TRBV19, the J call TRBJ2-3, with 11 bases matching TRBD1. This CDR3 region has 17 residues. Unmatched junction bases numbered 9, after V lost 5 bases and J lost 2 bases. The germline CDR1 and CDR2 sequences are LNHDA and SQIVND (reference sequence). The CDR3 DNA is TGTGCCAGTAGTCCCTGGGGACAGGGGGACACCACAGATACGCAGTATTTT. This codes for CASSPWGQGDTTDTQYF.

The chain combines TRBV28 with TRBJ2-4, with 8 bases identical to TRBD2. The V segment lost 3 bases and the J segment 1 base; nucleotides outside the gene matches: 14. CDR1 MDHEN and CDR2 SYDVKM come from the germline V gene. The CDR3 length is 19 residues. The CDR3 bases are TGTGCCAGCAGTTTTGAGCTAGCGGGCGCCACGGGGGCCAAAAACATTCAGTACTTC. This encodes CASSFELAGATGAKNIQYF.

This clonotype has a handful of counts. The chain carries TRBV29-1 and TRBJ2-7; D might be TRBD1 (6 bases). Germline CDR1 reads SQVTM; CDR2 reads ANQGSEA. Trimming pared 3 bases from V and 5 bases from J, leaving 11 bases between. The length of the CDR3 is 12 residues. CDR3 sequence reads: CSVDRGFDEQYF. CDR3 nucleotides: TGCAGCGTTGACAGGGGTTTCGACGAGCAGTACTTC.

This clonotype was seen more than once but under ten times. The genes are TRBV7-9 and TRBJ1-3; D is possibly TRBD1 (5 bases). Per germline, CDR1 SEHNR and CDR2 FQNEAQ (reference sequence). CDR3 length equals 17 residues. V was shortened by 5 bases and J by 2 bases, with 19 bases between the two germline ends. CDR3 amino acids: CASSPSQGLLPGNTIYF. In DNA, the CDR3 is TGTGCCAGCAGCCCCTCCCAGGGCCTGCTCCCTGGAAACACCATATATTTT.

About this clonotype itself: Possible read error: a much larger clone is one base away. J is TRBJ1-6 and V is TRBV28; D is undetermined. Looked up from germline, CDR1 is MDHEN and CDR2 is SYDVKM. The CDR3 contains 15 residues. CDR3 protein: CAGSLRGWDNSPLHF. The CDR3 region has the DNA TGTGCCGGCAGTTTACGTGGTTGGGATAATTCACCCCTCCACTTT.

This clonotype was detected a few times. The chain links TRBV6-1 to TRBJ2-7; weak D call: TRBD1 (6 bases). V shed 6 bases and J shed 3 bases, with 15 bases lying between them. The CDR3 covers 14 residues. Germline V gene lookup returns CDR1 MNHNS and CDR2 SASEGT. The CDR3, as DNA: TGTGCCAGCAGATACAGGGCGGTGGGCTACGAGCAGTACTTC. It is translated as CASRYRAVGYEQYF.

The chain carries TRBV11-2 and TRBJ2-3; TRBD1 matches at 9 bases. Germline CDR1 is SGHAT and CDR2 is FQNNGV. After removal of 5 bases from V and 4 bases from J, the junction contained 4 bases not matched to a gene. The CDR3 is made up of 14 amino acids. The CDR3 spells CASSTRDRADTQYF. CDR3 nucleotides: TGTGCCAGCAGCACCCGGGACAGGGCAGATACGCAGTATTTT.

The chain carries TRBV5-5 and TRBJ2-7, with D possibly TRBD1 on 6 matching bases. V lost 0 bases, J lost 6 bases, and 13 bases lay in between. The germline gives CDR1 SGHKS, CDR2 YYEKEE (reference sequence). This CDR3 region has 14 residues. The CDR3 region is CASSLGTGLVEQYV. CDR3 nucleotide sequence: TGTGCCAGCAGCTTGGGAACAGGGCTTGTCGAGCAGTACGTC.

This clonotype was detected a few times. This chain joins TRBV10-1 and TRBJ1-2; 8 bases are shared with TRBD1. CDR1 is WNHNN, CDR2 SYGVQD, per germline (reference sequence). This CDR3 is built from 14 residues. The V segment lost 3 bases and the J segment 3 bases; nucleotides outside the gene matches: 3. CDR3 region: CASSDSTGDYGYTF. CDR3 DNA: TGCGCCAGCAGTGATTCGACAGGGGACTATGGCTACACCTTC.

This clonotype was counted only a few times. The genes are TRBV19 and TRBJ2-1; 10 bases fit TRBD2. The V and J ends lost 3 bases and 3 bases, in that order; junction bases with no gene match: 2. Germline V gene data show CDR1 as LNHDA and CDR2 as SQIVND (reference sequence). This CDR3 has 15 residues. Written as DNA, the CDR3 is TGTGCCAGTAGTATGCTAGCGGGGGACTACAATGAGCAGTTCTTC. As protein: CASSMLAGDYNEQFF.

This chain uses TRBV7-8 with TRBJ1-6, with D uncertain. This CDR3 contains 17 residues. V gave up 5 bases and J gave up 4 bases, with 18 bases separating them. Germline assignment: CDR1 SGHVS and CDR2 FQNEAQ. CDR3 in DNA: TGTGCCAGCAGCATACTATCCCGCGGACGGTATAATTCACCCCTCCACTTT. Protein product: CASSILSRGRYNSPLHF.

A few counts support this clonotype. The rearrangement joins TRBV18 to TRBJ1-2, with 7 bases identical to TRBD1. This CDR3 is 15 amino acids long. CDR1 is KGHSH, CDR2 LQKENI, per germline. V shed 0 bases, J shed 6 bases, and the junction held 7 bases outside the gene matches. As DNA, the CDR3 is TGTGCCAGCTCACCACCGACAGGGTTCTTTGATGGCTACACCTTC. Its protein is CASSPPTGFFDGYTF.

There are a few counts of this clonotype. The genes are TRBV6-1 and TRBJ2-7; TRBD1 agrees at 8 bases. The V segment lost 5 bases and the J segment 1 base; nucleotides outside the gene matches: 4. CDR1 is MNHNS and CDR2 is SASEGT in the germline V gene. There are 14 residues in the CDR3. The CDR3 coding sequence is TGTGCCAGCAGTCGGACAGGGATATCCTACGAGCAGTACTTC. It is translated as CASSRTGISYEQYF.

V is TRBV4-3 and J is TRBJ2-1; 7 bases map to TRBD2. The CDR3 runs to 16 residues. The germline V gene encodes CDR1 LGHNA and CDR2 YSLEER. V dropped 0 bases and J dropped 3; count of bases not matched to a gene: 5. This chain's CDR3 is CASSQDPQRGYNEQFF. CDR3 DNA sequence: TGCGCCAGCAGCCAAGATCCCCAGCGGGGCTACAATGAGCAGTTCTTC.

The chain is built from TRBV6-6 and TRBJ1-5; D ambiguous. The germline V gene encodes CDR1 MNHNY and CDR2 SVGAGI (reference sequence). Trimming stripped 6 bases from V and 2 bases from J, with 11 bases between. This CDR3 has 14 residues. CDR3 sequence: CASSHSKGNQPQHF. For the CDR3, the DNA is TGTGCCAGCAGCCATTCGAAGGGCAATCAGCCCCAGCATTTT.

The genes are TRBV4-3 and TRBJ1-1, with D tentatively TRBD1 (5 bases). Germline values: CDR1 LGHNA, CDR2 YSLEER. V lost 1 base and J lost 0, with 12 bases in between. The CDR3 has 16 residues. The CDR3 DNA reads TGCGCCAGCAGCCAAGCCTACGGGGGACTGAACACTGAAGCTTTCTTT. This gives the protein CASSQAYGGLNTEAFF.

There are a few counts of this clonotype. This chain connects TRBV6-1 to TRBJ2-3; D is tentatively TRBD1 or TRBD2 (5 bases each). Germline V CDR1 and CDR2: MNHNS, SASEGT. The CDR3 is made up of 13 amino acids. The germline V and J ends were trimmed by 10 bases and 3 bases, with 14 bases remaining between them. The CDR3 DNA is TGTGCCACCGAAGGGACCGTAACAGATACGCAGTATTTT. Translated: CATEGTVTDTQYF.

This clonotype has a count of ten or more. The DNA of the CDR3 is TGTGCCAGCAGCTTGACAAAGCGGGGGGCTGCCACAGATACGCAGTATTTT. This encodes CASSLTKRGAATDTQYF. The rearrangement links TRBV7-6 to TRBJ2-3; 9 positions agree with TRBD2. This CDR3 contains 17 residues. Looked up from germline, CDR1 is SGHVS and CDR2 is FNYEAQ. The V gene end was trimmed by 3 bases and the J gene end by 2 bases; junction bases not matched to a gene: 9.

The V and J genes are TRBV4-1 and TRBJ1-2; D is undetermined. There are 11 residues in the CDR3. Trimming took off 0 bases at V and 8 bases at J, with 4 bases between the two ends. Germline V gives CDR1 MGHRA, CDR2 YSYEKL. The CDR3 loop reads CASSQDLGYTF. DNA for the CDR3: TGCGCCAGCAGCCAAGACCTCGGCTACACCTTC.

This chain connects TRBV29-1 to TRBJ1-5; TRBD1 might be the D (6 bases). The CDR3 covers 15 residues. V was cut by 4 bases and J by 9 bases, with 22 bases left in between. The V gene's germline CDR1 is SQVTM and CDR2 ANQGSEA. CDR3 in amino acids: CSVADSTGTRGPQHF. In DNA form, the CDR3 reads TGCAGCGTTGCCGATAGCACAGGGACCCGAGGGCCCCAGCATTTT.